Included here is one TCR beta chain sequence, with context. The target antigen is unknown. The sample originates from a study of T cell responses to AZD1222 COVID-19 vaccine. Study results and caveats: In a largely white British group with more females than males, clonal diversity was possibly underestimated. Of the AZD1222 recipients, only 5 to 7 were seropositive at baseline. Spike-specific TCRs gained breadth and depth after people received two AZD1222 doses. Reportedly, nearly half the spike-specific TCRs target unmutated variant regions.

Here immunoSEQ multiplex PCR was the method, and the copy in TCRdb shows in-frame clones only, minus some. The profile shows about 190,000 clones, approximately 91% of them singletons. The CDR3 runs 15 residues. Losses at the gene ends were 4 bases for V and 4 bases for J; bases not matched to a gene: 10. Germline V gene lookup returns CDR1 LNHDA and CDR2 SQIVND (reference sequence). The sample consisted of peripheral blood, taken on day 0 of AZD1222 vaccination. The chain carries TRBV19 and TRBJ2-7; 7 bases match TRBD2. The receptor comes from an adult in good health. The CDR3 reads CASSTTLATRYEQYF. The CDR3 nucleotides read TGTGCCAGTAGTACCACACTAGCGACCAGATACGAGCAGTACTTC.